This T cell receptor (beta chain) stems from a study of blood T cells in healthy people across ages. Study-wide results and limits: Across the age range, TCR beta diversity per million T cells fell in a roughly linear way. Fewer expanded clones and more diversity marked long-lived versus aged donors.

This CDR3 spans 15 amino acids. The germline V gene has CDR1 SQVTM and CDR2 ANQGSEA. The junction had 5 bases not matched to a gene; V was cut back by 4 bases and J by 0 bases. At least 7 million PBMCs were isolated per sample. A second PCR, run for roughly 7 to 11 cycles, used a sample-barcoded 5' primer plus a J-beta primer mix. In TCRdb, the 5' RACE reads were re-called with MiXCR into one record per CDR3 protein. The sample comprises 540,000 or so distinct CDR3 sequences, under 55% of which are singletons, and 20% to 25% rests with the top ten. This clonotype was detected only once. Antigen unknown.

This TCR was recovered from a man older than 75 in good health. The J gene is TRBJ2-1, the V gene TRBV29-1; 8 bases match TRBD2. Sequenced material: blood. The CDR3 nucleotides are TGCAGCGTTGCGGGCGGGGGGACCTCCTACAATGAGCAGTTCTTC. This gives the protein CSVAGGGTSYNEQFF.